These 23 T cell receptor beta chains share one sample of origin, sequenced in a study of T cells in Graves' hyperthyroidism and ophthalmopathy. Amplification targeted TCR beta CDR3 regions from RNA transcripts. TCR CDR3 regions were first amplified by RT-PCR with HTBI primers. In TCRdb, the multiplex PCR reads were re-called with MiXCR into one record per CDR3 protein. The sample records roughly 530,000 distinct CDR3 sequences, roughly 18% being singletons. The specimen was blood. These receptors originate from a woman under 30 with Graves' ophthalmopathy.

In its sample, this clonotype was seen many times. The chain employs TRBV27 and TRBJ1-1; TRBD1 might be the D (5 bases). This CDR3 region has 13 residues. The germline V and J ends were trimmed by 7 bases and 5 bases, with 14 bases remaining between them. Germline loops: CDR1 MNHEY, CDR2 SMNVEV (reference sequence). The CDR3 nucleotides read TGTGCCAGCACCCCGGGGGGATTGACTGAAGCTTTCTTT. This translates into CASTPGGLTEAFF.

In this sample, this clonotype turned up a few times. The CDR3 protein is CSARPPDREANEQFF. The DNA of the CDR3 is TGCAGTGCTAGACCCCCTGACAGGGAGGCGAATGAGCAGTTCTTC. The chain carries TRBV20-1 and TRBJ2-1; D possibly corresponds to TRBD1 (7 bases). Trimming shortened V by 2 bases and J by 7 bases, and 18 bases separated the two germline ends. Germline loops: CDR1 DFQATT, CDR2 SNEGSKA (reference sequence). This CDR3 comprises 15 residues.

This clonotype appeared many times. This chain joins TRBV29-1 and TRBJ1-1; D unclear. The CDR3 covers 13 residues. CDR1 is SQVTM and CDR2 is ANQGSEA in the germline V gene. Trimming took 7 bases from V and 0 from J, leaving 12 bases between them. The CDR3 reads CSAVAQLNTEAFF. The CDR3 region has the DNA TGCAGCGCCGTGGCTCAACTGAACACTGAAGCTTTCTTT.

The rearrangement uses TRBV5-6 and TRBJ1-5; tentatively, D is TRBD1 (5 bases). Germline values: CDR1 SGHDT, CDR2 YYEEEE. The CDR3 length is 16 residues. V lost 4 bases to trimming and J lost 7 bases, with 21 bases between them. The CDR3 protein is CASSDLRDLNIQPQHF. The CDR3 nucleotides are TGTGCCAGCAGCGATCTACGGGACTTAAACATCCAGCCCCAGCATTTT.

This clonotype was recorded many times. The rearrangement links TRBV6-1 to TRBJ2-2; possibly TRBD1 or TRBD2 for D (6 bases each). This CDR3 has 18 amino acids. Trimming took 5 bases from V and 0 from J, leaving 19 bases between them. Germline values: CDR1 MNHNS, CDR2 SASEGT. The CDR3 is CASSNRMGRGANTGELFF. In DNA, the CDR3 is TGTGCCAGCAGTAACCGAATGGGAAGGGGGGCGAACACCGGGGAGCTGTTTTTT.

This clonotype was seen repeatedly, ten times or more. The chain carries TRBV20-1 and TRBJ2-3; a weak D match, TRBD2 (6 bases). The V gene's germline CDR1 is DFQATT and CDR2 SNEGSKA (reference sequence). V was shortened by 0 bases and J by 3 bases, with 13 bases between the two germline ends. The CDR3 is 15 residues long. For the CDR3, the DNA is TGCAGTGCTAGAGATTCCGCGGGAATTACAGATACGCAGTATTTT. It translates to CSARDSAGITDTQYF.

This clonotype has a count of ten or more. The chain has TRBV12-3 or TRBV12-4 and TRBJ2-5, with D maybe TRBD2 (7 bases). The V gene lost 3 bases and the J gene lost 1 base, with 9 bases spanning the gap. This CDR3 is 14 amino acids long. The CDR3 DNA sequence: TGTGCCAGCAGTTTTGGGGGGGCCCAAGAGACCCAGTACTTC. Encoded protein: CASSFGGAQETQYF.

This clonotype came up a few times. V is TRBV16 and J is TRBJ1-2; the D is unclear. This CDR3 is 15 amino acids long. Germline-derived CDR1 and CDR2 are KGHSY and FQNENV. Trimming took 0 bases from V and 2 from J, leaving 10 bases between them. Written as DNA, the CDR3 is TGTGCCAGCAGCCAATCCGAGTCCAGGAACTATGGCTACACCTTC. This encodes CASSQSESRNYGYTF.

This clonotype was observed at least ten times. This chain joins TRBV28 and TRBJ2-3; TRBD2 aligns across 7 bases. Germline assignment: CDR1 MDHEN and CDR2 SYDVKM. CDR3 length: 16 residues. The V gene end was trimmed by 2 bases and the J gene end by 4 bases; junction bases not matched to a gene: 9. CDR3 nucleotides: TGTGCCAGCAGTTTAAGATTAGCGGGTGTGTCAGATACGCAGTATTTT. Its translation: CASSLRLAGVSDTQYF.

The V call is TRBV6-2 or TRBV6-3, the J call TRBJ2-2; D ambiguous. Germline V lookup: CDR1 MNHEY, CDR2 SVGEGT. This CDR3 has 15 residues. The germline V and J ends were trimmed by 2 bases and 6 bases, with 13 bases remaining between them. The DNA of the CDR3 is TGTGCCAGCAGTTACGACCGCGTTAACGCCGGGGAGCTGTTTTTT. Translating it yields CASSYDRVNAGELFF.

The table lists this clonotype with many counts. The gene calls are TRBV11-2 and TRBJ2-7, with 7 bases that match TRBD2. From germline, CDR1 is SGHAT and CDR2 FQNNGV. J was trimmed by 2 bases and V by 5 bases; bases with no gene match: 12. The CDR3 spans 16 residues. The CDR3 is CASSPLTSRTPYEQYF. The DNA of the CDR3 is TGTGCCAGCAGCCCGCTGACTAGCCGGACCCCCTACGAGCAGTACTTC.

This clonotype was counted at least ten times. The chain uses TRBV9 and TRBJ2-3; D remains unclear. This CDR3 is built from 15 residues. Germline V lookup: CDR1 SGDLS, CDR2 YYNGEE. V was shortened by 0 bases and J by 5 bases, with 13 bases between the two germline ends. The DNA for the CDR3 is TGTGCCAGCAGCGTAGAGTTGGAAGATGGAGATACGCAGTATTTT. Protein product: CASSVELEDGDTQYF.

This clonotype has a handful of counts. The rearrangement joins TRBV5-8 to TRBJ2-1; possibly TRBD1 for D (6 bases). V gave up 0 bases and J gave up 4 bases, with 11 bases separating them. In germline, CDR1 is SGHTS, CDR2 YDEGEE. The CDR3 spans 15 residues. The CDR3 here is CASSLARTAYNEQFF. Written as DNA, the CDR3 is TGTGCCAGCAGCTTGGCCAGGACAGCATACAATGAGCAGTTCTTC.

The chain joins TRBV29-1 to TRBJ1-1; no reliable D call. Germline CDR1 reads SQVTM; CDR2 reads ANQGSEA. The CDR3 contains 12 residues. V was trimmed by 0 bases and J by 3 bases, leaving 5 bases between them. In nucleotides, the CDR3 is TGCAGCGTTGAAGATCTGGACACTGAAGCTTTCTTT. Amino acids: CSVEDLDTEAFF.

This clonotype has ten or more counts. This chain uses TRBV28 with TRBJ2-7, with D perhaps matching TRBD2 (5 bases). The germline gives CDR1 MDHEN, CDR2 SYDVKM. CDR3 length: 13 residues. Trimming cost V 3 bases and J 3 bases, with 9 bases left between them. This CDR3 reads CASSFLGSYEQYF. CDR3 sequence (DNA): TGTGCCAGCAGTTTCCTAGGGAGCTACGAGCAGTACTTC.

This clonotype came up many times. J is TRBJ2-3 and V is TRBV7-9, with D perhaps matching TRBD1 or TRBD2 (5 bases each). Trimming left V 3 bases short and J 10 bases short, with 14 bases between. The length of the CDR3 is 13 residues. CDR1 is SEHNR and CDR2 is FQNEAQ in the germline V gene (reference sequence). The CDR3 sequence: CASSLGPAGPQYF. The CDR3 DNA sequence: TGTGCCAGCAGCTTGGGACCCGCAGGACCGCAGTATTTT.

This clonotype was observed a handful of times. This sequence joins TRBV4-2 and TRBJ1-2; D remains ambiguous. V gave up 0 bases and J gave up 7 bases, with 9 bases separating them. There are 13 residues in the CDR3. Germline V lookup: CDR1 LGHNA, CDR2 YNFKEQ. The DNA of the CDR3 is TGTGCCAGCAGCCAAGATGGTTGGGGTGGCTACACCTTC. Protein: CASSQDGWGGYTF.

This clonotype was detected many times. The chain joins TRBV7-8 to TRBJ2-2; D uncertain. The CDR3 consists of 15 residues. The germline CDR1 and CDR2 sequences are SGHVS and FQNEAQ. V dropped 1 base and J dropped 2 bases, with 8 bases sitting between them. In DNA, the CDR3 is TGTGCCAGCAGCTTAGAGAACAGCAACACCGGGGAGCTGTTTTTT. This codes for CASSLENSNTGELFF.

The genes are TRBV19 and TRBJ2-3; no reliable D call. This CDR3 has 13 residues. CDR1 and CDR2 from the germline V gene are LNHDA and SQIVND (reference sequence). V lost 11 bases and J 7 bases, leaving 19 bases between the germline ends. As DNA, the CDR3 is TGTGCCTCCTCCTTTAAAGGGTGGAATACGCAGTATTTT. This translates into CASSFKGWNTQYF.

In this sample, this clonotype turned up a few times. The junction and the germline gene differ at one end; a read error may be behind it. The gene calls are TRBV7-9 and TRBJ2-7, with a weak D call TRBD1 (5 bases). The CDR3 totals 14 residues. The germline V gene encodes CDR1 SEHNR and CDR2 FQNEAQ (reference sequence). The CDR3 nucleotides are TGTGCCGGCAGCTTTTCGACAGATGCCTACGAGCAATACTTC. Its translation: CAGSFSTDAYEQYF.

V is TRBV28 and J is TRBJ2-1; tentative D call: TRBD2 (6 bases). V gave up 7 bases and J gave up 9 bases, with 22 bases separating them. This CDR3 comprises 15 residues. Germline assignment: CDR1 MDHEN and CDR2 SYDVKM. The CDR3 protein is CASTPGLVGVGEQFF. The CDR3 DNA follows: TGTGCCAGCACCCCGGGACTGGTGGGCGTGGGTGAGCAGTTCTTC. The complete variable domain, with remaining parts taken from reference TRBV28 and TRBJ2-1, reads DVKVTQSSRYLVKRTGEKVFLECVQDMDHENMFWYRQDPGLGLRLIYFSYDVKMKEKGDIPEGYSVSREKKERFSLILESASTNQTSMYLCASTPGLVGVGEQFFGPGTRLTVL.

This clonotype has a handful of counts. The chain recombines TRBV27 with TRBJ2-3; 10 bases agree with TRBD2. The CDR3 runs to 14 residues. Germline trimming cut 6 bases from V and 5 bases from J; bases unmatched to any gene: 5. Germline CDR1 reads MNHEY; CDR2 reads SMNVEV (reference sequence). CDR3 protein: CASSLAGDGDTQYF. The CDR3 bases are TGTGCCAGCAGCCTAGCGGGAGATGGAGATACGCAGTATTTT.

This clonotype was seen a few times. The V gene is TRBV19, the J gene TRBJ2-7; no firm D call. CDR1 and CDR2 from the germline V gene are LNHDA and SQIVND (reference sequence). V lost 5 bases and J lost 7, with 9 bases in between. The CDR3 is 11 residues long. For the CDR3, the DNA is TGTGCCAGTAGTTCCTCGCAGGAGCAGTACTTC. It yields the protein CASSSSQEQYF.